One T cell receptor beta chain is described in this entry. This entry belongs to a study of blood T cell repertoires in COVID-19. The table came from immunoSEQ multiplex PCR; TCRdb's copy has only in-frame clones and leaves some out. The sample includes just over 650,000 clones, 90% of them seen just once. Between the trimmed V and J ends, which lost 6 bases and 0 bases, there was a span of 5 bases. This CDR3 has 12 amino acids. Per germline, CDR1 SNHLY and CDR2 FYNNEI. The specimen was peripheral blood. The V call is TRBV2, the J call TRBJ1-1; D not certain. The sequence was obtained from a young woman with acute or convalescent COVID-19. Here the CDR3 reads CASRPVNTEAFF. CDR3 nucleotides: TGTGCCAGCAGGCCGGTGAACACTGAAGCTTTCTTT.